A single sample gave rise to the 18 T cell receptor beta chains below, sequenced in a study of T-cell memory formation after mild COVID-19. TCRdb re-called the 5' RACE reads with MiXCR, one entry per CDR3 protein. This sample has approximately 440,000 distinct CDR3 sequences, with around 18% found just once. Sequenced: PBMCs or a T cell subset sorted from them (not recorded which). The receptors were sampled from an adult woman who had mild COVID-19 (a few samples of this study predate the infection). Cell type and time point are not known.

This clonotype turned up a few times. The chain carries TRBV4-1 and TRBJ2-1, with D possibly matching TRBD2 (5 bases). CDR3 length: 14 residues. CDR1 and CDR2 (germline): MGHRA, YSYEKL. V was trimmed by 8 bases and J by 7 bases, leaving 18 bases between them. In nucleotides, the CDR3 is TGCGCCAGCGACGATCCCGGGGTGGGGAATGAGCAGTTCTTC. Encoded protein: CASDDPGVGNEQFF.

The V and J genes are TRBV20-1 and TRBJ2-3, with 7 bases identical to TRBD2. The length of the CDR3 is 15 residues. In germline, CDR1 is DFQATT, CDR2 SNEGSKA (reference sequence). Germline trimming cut 0 bases from V and 2 bases from J; bases unmatched to any gene: 5. CDR3 region: CSARDRRGFTDTQYF. CDR3 in DNA: TGCAGTGCTAGAGATAGGCGGGGGTTCACAGATACGCAGTATTTT.

This clonotype was seen only a few times. This chain connects TRBV20-1 to TRBJ2-5; 9 bases are a match to TRBD2. J lost 5 bases, V lost 3 bases, and 7 bases had no gene match. The CDR3 has 14 amino acids. Germline V gene lookup returns CDR1 DFQATT and CDR2 SNEGSKA (reference sequence). The CDR3 here is CSARFAGGRETQYF. CDR3 nucleotides: TGCAGTGCTAGGTTCGCGGGAGGGCGGGAGACCCAGTACTTC.

This clonotype occurred many times. The chain employs TRBV6-5 and TRBJ2-1; no firm D call. CDR1 is MNHEY, CDR2 SVGAGI, per germline. V dropped 5 bases and J dropped 6 bases, with 11 bases sitting between them. This CDR3 spans 13 amino acids. The CDR3 reads CASSREVGNEQFF. DNA of the CDR3: TGTGCCAGCAGTAGGGAAGTAGGCAATGAGCAGTTCTTC.

The chain recombines TRBV12-3 or TRBV12-4 with TRBJ2-1; 8 bases are shared with TRBD2. V lost 7 bases to trimming and J lost 6 bases; unmatched junction nucleotides: 11. The CDR3 runs 15 residues. This CDR3 is CASTVQAGGLNEQFF. CDR3 DNA sequence: TGTGCCAGCACCGTCCAGGCGGGAGGCCTCAATGAGCAGTTCTTC.

This clonotype was seen a handful of times. V gene TRBV13 combines with J gene TRBJ2-1, with TRBD1 identical over 7 bases. V shed 1 base and J 9 bases; nucleotides not matched to a gene: 12. The germline gives CDR1 PRHDT, CDR2 FYEKMQ (reference sequence). This CDR3 comprises 16 residues. CDR3 loop: CASSLATGQLRGEQFF. CDR3 DNA: TGTGCCAGCAGCTTAGCCACGGGACAGCTACGAGGTGAGCAGTTCTTC.

This clonotype has a handful of counts. The chain links TRBV6-1 to TRBJ2-7; TRBD2 might be the D (6 bases). Trimming cost V 1 base and J 3 bases, with 16 bases left between them. The germline gives CDR1 MNHNS, CDR2 SASEGT. The CDR3 covers 16 residues. The CDR3 region has the DNA TGTGCCAGCAGTGAAGGCGTTGGGGGGAGCGGCTACGAGCAGTACTTC. The encoded protein is CASSEGVGGSGYEQYF.

This clonotype has only a few counts. CDR3: CAVGTSGSYEQYF. CDR3 DNA: TGTGCCGTGGGGACTAGCGGGTCCTACGAGCAGTACTTC. V is TRBV10-3 and J is TRBJ2-7, with TRBD2 identical over 12 bases. V was pared by 11 bases and J by 1 base, with 3 bases of the junction left unmatched. Per germline, CDR1 ENHRY and CDR2 SYGVKD. The CDR3 length is 13 residues.

In this sample, this clonotype turned up a few times. The chain has TRBV4-1 and TRBJ2-7; D is perhaps TRBD2 (6 bases). There are 14 residues in the CDR3. The ends were cut back, 4 bases at V and 2 bases at J, with 12 bases in the middle. Germline assignment: CDR1 MGHRA and CDR2 YSYEKL. CDR3: CASSPAWRAYEQYF. The CDR3 bases are TGCGCCAGCAGCCCCGCGTGGAGGGCCTACGAGCAGTACTTC.

This clonotype was counted between two and nine times. V gene TRBV24-1 combines with J gene TRBJ2-5; no clear D gene. Germline V gene lookup returns CDR1 KGHDR and CDR2 SFDVKD. This CDR3 has 15 residues. V was trimmed by 5 bases and J by 0 bases, leaving 12 bases between them. CDR3 bases: TGTGCCACCAGTGTACACAGCGAGTACCAAGAGACCCAGTACTTC. Its protein product is CATSVHSEYQETQYF.

This clonotype showed up many times. This rearrangement joins TRBV7-3 to TRBJ2-1; D may be TRBD2 (5 bases). This CDR3 contains 16 residues. CDR1 and CDR2 (germline): SGHTA, FQGTGA. V lost 2 bases to trimming and J lost 4 bases, with 15 bases between them. The CDR3 loop reads CASSLSPARRYNEQFF. CDR3 coding DNA: TGTGCCAGCAGCTTATCCCCAGCCCGGAGGTACAATGAGCAGTTCTTC. The full variable domain, rest sourced from reference TRBV7-3 and TRBJ2-1, is GAGVSQTPSNKVTEKGKYVELRCDPISGHTALYWYRQSLGQGPEFLIYFQGTGAADDSGLPNDRFFAVRPEGSVSTLKIQRTERGDSAVYLCASSLSPARRYNEQFFGPGTRLTVL.

V gene TRBV7-2 combines with J gene TRBJ2-2; no clear D. The V end lost 1 base, the J end lost 8 bases, and 11 bases lay between the germline ends. There are 14 residues in the CDR3. The germline CDR1 and CDR2 sequences are SGHTA and FQGNSA. DNA for the CDR3: TGTGCCAGCAGCTTAGAAGCCTGGGGAGGGGAGCTGTTTTTT. This gives the protein CASSLEAWGGELFF. The whole variable domain, filled in from reference TRBV7-2 and TRBJ2-2, reads GAGVSQSPSNKVTEKGKDVELRCDPISGHTALYWYRQSLGQGLEFLIYFQGNSAPDKSGLPSDRFSAERTGGSVSTLTIQRTQQEDSAVYLCASSLEAWGGELFFGEGSRLTVL.

The chain combines TRBV7-8 with TRBJ1-1; D gene ambiguous. V lost 0 bases, J lost 4 bases, and 12 bases lay in between. The CDR3 length is 15 residues. CDR1 is SGHVS, CDR2 FQNEAQ, per germline. The CDR3 coding sequence is TGTGCCAGCAGCTTAGCGCTGGGTCTGGGCACTGAAGCTTTCTTT. Protein: CASSLALGLGTEAFF.

This clonotype was detected many times. The J gene is TRBJ2-1, the V gene TRBV4-3; 10 nucleotides agree with TRBD2. The germline gives CDR1 LGHNA, CDR2 YSLEER. The CDR3 loop spans 15 amino acids. Trimming removed 0 bases from V and 12 bases from J; junction bases left unmatched: 8. Here the CDR3 DNA reads TGCGCCAGCAGCCAAGAGGGTACTAGCGGGATAGGGCAGTTCTTC. It is translated as CASSQEGTSGIGQFF.

A few counts support this clonotype. V gene TRBV6-2 or TRBV6-3 combines with J gene TRBJ2-1; possible D gene TRBD2, 6 bases. Trimming pared 4 bases from V and 5 bases from J, leaving 12 bases between. Germline values: CDR1 MNHEY, CDR2 SVGEGT. The CDR3 covers 14 residues. CDR3 in DNA: TGTGCCAGCAGTTCTATCGGGACTCACAATGAGCAGTTCTTC. Protein product: CASSSIGTHNEQFF.

This clonotype was recorded a few times. The V gene is TRBV6-1, the J gene TRBJ2-5, with D maybe TRBD1 (6 bases). Germline V gene data show CDR1 as MNHNS and CDR2 as SASEGT. The V gene lost 2 bases and the J gene lost 4 bases, with 17 bases spanning the gap. The CDR3 totals 16 residues. The CDR3 DNA reads as TGTGCCAGCAGTGAACCTTTGGGACATCGTGGAGAGACCCAGTACTTC. This encodes CASSEPLGHRGETQYF.

CDR3 nucleotide sequence: TGTGCCAGCAGTGAAGTGGACAGGGCTGACGGGGGCTACACCTTC. Residues: CASSEVDRADGGYTF. V gene TRBV25-1 combines with J gene TRBJ1-2; the match to TRBD1 covers 8 bases. This CDR3 comprises 15 residues. V dropped 2 bases and J dropped 8; count of bases not matched to a gene: 10. In germline, CDR1 is MGHDK, CDR2 SYGVNS.

A few counts support this clonotype. The chain links TRBV12-3 or TRBV12-4 to TRBJ2-5; unclear D gene. The ends were cut back, 3 bases at V and 1 base at J, with 12 bases in the middle. The CDR3 loop spans 15 amino acids. For the CDR3, the DNA is TGTGCCAGCAGTTTTAGGCTAGAACTCCAAGAGACCCAGTACTTC. The encoded protein is CASSFRLELQETQYF.